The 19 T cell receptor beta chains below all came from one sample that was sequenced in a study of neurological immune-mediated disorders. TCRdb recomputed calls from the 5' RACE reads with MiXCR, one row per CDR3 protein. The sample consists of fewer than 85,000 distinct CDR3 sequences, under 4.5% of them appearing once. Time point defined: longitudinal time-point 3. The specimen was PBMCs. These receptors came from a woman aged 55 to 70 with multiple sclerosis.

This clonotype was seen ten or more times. CDR3 DNA sequence: TGTGCCAGCCGAGGGTCAGGGCCCCCCACAGATACGCAGTATTTT. Protein product: CASRGSGPPTDTQYF. V is TRBV6-5 and J is TRBJ2-3; the D gene could be TRBD1 or TRBD2 (5 bases each). The CDR3 runs 15 residues. Germline V gene sequence: CDR1 MNHEY, CDR2 SVGAGI. V lost 8 bases to trimming and J lost 2 bases, with 17 bases between them.

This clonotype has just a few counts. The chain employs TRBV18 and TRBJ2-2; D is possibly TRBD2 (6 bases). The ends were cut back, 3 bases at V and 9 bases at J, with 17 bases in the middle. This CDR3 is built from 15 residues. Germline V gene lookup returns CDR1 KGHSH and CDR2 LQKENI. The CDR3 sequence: CASSPGLVEKRELFF. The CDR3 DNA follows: TGTGCCAGCTCACCGGGACTTGTTGAAAAGAGGGAGCTGTTTTTT.

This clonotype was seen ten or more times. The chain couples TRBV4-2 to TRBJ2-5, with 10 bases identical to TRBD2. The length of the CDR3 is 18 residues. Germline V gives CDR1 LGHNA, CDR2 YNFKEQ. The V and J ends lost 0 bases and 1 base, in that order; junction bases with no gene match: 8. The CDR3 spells CASSQDLRASGGQETQYF. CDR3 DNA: TGTGCCAGCAGCCAAGATCTAAGAGCTAGCGGGGGCCAAGAGACCCAGTACTTC.

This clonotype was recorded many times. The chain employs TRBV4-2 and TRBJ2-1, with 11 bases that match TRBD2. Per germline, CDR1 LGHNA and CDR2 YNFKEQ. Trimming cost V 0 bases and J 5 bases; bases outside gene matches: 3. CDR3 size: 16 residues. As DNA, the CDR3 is TGTGCCAGCAGCCAAGAACTAGCGGGGGACCACAATGAGCAGTTCTTC. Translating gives CASSQELAGDHNEQFF.

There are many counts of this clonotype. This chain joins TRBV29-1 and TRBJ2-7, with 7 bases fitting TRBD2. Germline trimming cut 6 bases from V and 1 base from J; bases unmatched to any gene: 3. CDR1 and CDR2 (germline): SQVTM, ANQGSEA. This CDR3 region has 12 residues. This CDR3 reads CSVRAGSYEQYF. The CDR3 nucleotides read TGCAGCGTAAGAGCGGGGTCCTACGAGCAGTACTTC.

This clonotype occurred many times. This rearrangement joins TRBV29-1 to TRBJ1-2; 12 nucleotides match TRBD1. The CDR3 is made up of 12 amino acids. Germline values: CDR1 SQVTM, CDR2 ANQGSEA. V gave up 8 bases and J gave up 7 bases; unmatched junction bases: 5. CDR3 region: CSLGQGAAGYTF. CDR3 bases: TGCAGCTTGGGACAGGGGGCCGCTGGCTACACCTTC.

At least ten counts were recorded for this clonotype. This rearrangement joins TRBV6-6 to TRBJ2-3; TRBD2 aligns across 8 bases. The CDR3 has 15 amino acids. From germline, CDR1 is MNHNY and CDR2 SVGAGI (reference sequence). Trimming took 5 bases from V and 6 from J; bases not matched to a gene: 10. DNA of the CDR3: TGTGCCAGCAGTCCCGGGGGGGCCCTTTTGGATACGCAGTATTTT. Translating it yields CASSPGGALLDTQYF.

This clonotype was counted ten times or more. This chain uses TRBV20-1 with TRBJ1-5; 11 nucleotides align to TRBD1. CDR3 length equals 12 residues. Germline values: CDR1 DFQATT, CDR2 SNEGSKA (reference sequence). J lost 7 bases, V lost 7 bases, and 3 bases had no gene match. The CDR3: CSDRTGGQPQHF. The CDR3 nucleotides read TGCAGTGACCGGACAGGGGGCCAGCCCCAGCATTTT.

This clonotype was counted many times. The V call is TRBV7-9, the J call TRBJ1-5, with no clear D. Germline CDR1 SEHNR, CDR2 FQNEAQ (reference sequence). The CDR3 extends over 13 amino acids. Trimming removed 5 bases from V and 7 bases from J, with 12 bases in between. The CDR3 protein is CASSQGSGQPQHF. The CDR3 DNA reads TGTGCCAGCAGCCAAGGGTCGGGACAGCCCCAGCATTTT.

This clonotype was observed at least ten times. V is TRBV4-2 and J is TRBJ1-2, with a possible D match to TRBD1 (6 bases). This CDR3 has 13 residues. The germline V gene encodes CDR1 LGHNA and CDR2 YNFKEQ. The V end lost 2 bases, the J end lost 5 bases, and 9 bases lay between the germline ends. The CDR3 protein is CASSQLQGYGYTF. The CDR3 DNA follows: TGTGCCAGCAGCCAACTACAGGGTTATGGCTACACCTTC.

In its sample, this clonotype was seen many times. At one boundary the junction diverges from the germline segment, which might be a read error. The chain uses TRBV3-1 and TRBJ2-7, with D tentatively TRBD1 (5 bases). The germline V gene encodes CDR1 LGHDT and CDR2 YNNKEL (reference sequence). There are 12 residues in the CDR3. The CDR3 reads CASSQPQGRVLF. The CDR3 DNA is TGTGCCAGCAGCCAACCCCAGGGTCGGGTCCTCTTC.

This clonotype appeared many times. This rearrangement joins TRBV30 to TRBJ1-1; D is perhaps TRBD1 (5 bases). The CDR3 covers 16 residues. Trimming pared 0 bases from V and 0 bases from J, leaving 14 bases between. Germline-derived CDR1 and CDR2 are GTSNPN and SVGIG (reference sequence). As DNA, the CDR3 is TGTGCCTGGAGTGTAGGGTGGGGCAGAATGAACACTGAAGCTTTCTTT. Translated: CAWSVGWGRMNTEAFF. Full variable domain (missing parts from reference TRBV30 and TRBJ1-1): SQTIHQWPATLVQPVGSPLSLECTVEGTSNPNLYWYRQAAGRGLQLLFYSVGIGQISSEVPQNLSASRPQDRQFILSSKKLLLSDSGFYLCAWSVGWGRMNTEAFFGQGTRLTVV.

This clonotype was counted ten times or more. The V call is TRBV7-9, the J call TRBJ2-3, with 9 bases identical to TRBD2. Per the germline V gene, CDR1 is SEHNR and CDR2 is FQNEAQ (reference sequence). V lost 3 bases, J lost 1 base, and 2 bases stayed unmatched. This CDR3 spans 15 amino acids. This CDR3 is CASSFSSGGTDTQYF. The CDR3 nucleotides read TGTGCCAGCAGCTTTTCTAGCGGGGGCACAGATACGCAGTATTTT.

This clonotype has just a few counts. The CDR3 DNA follows: TGTGCCAGCTCGCCCGGACTAGCGGGGGGAAAAGATACGCAGTATTTT. This sequence encodes CASSPGLAGGKDTQYF. The rearrangement links TRBV18 to TRBJ2-3, with 14 bases matching TRBD2. The CDR3 loop spans 16 amino acids. J lost 5 bases, V lost 6 bases, and 7 bases had no gene match. Per the germline V gene, CDR1 is KGHSH and CDR2 is LQKENI.

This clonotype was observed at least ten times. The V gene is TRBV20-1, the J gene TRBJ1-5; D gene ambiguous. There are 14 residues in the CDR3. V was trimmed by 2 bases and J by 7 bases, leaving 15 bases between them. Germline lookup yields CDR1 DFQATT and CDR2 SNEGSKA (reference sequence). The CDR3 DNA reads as TGCAGTGCTAGACAGCTTATAGCAAACCAGCCCCAGCATTTT. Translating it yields CSARQLIANQPQHF.

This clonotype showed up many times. The CDR3 coding sequence is TGTGCCAGCAGCCCCGACAGGGCACGCAATCAGCCCCAGCATTTT. This sequence encodes CASSPDRARNQPQHF. The chain uses TRBV11-2 and TRBJ1-5, with TRBD1 identical over 7 bases. This CDR3 is built from 15 residues. CDR1 SGHAT and CDR2 FQNNGV come from the germline V gene. With V trimmed by 5 bases and J by 2 bases, 6 bases remained unmatched.

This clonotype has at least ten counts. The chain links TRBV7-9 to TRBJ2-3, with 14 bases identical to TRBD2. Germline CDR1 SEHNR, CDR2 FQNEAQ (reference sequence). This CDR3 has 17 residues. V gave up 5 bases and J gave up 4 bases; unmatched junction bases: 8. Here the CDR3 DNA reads TGTGCCAGCAGCGCAGGACTAGCGGGGGGCGACCCAGATACGCAGTATTTT. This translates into CASSAGLAGGDPDTQYF.

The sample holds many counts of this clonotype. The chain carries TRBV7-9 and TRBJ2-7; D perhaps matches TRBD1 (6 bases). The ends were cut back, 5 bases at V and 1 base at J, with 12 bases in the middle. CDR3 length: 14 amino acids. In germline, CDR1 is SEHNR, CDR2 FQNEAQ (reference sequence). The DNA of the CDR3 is TGTGCCAGCAGCAGCCGGGACAAATCCTACGAGCAGTACTTC. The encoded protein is CASSSRDKSYEQYF. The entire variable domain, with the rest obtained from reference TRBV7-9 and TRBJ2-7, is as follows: DTGVSQNPRHKITKRGQNVTFRCDPISEHNRLYWYRQTLGQGPEFLTYFQNEAQLEKSRLLSDRFSAERPKGSFSTLEIQRTEQGDSAMYLCASSSRDKSYEQYFGPGTRLTVT.

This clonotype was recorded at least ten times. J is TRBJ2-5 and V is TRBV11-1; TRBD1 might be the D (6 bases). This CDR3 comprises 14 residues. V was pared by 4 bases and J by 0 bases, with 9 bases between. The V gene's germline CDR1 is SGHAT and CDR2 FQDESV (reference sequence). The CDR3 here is CASSYRDNQETQYF. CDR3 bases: TGTGCCAGCAGCTACCGGGACAACCAAGAGACCCAGTACTTC.